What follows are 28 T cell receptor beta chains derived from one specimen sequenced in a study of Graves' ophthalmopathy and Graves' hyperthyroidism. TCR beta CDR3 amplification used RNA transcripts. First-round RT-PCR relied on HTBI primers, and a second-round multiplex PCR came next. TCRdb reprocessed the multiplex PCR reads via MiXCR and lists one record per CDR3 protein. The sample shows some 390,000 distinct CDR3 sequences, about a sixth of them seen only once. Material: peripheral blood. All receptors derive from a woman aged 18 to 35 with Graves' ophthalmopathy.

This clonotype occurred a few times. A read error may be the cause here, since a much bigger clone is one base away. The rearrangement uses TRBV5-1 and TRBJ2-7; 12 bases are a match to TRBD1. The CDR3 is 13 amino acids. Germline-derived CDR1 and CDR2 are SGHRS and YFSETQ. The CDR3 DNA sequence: TGCGTCAGCAGCTTCGGGACAGGGGGCAAGCAGTACTTC. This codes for CVSSFGTGGKQYF.

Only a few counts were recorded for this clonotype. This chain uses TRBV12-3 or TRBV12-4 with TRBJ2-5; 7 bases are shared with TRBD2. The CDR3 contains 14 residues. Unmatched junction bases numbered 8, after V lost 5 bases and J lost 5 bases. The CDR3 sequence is CASSGAGSWETQYF. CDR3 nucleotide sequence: TGTGCCAGCAGTGGAGCGGGGTCCTGGGAGACCCAGTACTTC.

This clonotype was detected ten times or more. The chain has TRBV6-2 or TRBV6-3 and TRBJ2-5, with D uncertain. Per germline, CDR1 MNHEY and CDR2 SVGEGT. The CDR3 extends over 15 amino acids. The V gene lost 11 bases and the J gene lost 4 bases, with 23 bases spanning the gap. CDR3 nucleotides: TGTGCCTCCGGCCTCCGACGGGCTCTAGGAGAGACCCAGTACTTC. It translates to CASGLRRALGETQYF.

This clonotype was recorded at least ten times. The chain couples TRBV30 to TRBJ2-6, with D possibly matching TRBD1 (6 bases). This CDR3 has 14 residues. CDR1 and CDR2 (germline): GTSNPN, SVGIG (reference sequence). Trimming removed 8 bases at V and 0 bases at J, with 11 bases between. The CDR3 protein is CAQSTGSGANVLTF. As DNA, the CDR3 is TGTGCCCAATCGACAGGCTCTGGGGCCAACGTCCTGACTTTC.

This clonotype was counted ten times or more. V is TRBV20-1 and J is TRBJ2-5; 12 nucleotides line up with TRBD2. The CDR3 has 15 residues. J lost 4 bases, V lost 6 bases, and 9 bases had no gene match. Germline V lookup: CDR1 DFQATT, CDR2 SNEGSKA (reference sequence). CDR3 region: CSALNPGLAGETQYF. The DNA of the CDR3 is TGCAGTGCCCTCAACCCGGGACTAGCGGGAGAGACCCAGTACTTC.

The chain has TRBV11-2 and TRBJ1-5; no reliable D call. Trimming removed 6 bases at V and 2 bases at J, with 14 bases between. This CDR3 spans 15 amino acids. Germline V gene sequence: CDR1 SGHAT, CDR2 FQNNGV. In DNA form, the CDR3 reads TGTGCCAGCAGTCGAGGTTCGGAGGGCAATCAGCCCCAGCATTTT. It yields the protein CASSRGSEGNQPQHF.

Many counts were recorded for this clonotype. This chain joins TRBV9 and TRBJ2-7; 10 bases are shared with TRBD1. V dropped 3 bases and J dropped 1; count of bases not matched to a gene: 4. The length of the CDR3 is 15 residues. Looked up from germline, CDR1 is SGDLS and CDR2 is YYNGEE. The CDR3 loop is CASSAGTGDSYEQYF. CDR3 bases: TGTGCCAGCAGCGCCGGGACAGGGGATTCCTACGAGCAGTACTTC.

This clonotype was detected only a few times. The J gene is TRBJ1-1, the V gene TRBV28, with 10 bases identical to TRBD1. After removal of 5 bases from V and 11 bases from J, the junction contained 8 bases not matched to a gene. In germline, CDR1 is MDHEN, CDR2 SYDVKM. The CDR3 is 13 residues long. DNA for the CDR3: TGTGCCAGCAGTACGGGACAGGGGTTGCGCGCTTTCTTT. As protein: CASSTGQGLRAFF.

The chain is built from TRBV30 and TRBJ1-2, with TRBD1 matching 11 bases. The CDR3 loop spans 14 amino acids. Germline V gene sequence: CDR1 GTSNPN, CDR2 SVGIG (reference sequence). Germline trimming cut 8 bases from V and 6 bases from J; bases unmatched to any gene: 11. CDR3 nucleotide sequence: TGTGCCGGGACCGGGACAGGGGGGTGGAATGGCTACACCTTC. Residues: CAGTGTGGWNGYTF.

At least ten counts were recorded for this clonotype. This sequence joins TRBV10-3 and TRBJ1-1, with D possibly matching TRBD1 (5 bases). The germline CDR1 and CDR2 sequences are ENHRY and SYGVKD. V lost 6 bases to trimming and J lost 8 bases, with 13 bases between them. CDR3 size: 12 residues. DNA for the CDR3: TGTGCCATCAGGACCCGGGGCTCAGAAGCTTTCTTT. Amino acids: CAIRTRGSEAFF.

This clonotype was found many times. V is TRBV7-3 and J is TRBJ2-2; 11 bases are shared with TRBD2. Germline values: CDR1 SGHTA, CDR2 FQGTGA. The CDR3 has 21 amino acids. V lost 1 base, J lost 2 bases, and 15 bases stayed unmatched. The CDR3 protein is CASSLILLRTLAGGNTGELFF. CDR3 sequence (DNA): TGTGCCAGCAGCTTAATTTTATTACGAACTCTAGCGGGGGGCAACACCGGGGAGCTGTTTTTT.

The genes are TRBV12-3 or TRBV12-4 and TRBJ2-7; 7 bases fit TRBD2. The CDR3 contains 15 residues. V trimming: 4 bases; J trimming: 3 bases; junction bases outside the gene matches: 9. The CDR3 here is CASSSPLWEGYEQYF. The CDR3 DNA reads TGTGCCAGCAGTTCCCCTTTGTGGGAGGGCTACGAGCAGTACTTC.

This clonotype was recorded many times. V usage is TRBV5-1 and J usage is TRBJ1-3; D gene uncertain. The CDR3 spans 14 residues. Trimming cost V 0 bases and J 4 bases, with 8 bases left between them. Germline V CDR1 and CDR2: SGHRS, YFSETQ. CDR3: CASSLAGMGNTIYF. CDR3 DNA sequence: TGCGCCAGCAGCTTGGCGGGAATGGGAAACACCATATATTTT.

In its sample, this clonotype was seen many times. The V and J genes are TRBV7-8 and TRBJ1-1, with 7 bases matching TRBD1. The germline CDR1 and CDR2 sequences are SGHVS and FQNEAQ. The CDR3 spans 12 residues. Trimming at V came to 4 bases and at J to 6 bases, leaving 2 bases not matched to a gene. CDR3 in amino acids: CASSSRGSEAFF. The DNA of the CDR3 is TGTGCCAGCAGCTCCAGGGGGTCTGAAGCTTTCTTT. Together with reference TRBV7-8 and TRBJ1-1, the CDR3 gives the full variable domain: GAGVSQSPRYKVAKRGQDVALRCDPISGHVSLFWYQQALGQGPEFLTYFQNEAQLDKSGLPSDRFFAERPEGSVSTLKIQRTQQEDSAVYLCASSSRGSEAFFGQGTRLTVV.

The CDR3 here is CSARSFAGGTRAETQYF. The CDR3 coding sequence is TGCAGTGCTAGGTCCTTTGCGGGAGGCACCCGGGCGGAGACCCAGTACTTC. The chain links TRBV20-1 to TRBJ2-5, with 8 bases identical to TRBD2. Germline V CDR1 and CDR2: DFQATT, SNEGSKA (reference sequence). This CDR3 has 17 residues. J was trimmed by 5 bases and V by 3 bases; bases with no gene match: 17.

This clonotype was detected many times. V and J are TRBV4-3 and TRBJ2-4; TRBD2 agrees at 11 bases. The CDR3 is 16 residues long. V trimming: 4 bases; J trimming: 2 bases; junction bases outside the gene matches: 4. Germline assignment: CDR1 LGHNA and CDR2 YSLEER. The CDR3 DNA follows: TGCGCCAGCAGCCCCGGGACTAGCGGCCCCAAAAACATTCAGTACTTC. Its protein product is CASSPGTSGPKNIQYF.

CDR3 loop: CASSQIQTRKNTEAFF. For the CDR3, the DNA is TGTGCCAGCAGCCAAATACAGACCAGAAAGAACACTGAAGCTTTCTTT. The rearrangement links TRBV6-2 or TRBV6-3 to TRBJ1-1; D unresolved. Trimming took 6 bases from V and 1 from J, leaving 18 bases between them. Germline assignment: CDR1 MNHEY and CDR2 SVGEGT. This CDR3 comprises 16 residues.

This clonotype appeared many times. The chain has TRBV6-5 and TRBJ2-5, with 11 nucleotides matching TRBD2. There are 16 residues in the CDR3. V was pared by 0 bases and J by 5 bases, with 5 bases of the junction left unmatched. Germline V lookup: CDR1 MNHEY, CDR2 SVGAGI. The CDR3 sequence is CASSYSTSGIGETQYF. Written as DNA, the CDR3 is TGTGCCAGCAGTTACTCGACTAGCGGGATCGGGGAGACCCAGTACTTC.

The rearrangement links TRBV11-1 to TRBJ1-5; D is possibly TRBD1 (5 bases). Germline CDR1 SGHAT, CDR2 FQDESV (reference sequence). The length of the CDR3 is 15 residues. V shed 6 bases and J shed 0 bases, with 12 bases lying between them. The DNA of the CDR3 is TGTGCCAGCAGGCGGACAAGCCATAGCAATCAGCCCCAGCATTTT. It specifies CASRRTSHSNQPQHF. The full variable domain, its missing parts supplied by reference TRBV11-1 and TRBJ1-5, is EAEVAQSPRYKITEKSQAVAFWCDPISGHATLYWYRQILGQGPELLVQFQDESVVDDSQLPKDRFSAERLKGVDSTLKIQPAELGDSAMYLCASRRTSHSNQPQHFGDGTRLSIL.

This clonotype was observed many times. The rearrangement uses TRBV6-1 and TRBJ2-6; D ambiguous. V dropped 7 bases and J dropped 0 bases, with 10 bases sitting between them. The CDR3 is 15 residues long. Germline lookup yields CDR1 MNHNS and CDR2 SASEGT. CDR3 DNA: TGTGCCAGCACCGCGGTCCTCTCTGGGGCCAACGTCCTGACTTTC. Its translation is CASTAVLSGANVLTF.

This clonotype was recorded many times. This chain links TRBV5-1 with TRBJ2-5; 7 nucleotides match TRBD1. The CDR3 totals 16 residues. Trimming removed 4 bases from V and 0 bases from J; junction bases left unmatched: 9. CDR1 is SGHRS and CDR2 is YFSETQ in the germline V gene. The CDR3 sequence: CASSPDRTKYQETQYF. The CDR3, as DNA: TGCGCCAGCAGCCCGGACAGGACAAAGTACCAAGAGACCCAGTACTTC.

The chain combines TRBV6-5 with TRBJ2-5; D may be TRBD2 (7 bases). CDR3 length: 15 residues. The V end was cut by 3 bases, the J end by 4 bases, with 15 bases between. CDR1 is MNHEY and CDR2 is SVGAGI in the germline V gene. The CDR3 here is CASSYSGGAGETQYF. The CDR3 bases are TGTGCCAGCAGTTATTCGGGGGGCGCGGGAGAGACCCAGTACTTC.

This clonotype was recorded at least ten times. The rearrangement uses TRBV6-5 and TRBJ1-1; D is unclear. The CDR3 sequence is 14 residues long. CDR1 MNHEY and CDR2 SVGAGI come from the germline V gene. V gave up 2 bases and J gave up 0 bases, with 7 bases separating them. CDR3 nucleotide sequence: TGTGCCAGCAGTTACCCCGGCCTGAACACTGAAGCTTTCTTT. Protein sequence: CASSYPGLNTEAFF.

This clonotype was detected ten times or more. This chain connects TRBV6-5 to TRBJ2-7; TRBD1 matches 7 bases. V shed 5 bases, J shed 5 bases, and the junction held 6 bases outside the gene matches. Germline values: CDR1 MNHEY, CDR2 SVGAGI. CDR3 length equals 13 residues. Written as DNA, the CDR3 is TGTGCCAGCAGTACCGGACAGGTTAACGAGCAGTACTTC. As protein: CASSTGQVNEQYF.

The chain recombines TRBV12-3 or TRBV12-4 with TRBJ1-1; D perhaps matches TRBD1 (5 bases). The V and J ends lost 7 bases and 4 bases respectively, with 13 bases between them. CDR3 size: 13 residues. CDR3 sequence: CASTIIGATEAFF. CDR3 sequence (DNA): TGTGCCAGCACTATCATCGGGGCCACTGAAGCTTTCTTT.

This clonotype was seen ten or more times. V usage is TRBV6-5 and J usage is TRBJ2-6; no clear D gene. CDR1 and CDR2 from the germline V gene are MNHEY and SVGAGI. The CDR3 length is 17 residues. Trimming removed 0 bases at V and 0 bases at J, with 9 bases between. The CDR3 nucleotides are TGTGCCAGCAGTTACTCGGGTCTTAGCTCTGGGGCCAACGTCCTGACTTTC. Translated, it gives CASSYSGLSSGANVLTF.

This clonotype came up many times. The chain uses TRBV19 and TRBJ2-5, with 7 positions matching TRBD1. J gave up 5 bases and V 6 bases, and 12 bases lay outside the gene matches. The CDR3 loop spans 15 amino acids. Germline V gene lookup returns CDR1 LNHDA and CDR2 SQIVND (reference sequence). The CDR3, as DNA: TGTGCCAGTAGCCCAGGTCTTGGACAGGCGGAGACCCAGTACTTC. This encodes CASSPGLGQAETQYF.

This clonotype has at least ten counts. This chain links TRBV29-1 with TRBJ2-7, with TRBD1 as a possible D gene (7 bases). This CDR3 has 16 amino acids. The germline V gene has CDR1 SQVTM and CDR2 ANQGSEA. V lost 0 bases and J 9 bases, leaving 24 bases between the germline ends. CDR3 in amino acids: CSVEDRGQGGEARQYF. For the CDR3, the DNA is TGCAGCGTTGAAGATCGAGGGCAGGGGGGCGAAGCGCGGCAGTACTTC.